Below are 27 T cell receptor beta chains sequenced from a single sample in a study of shared T cell receptors in the human thymus. Measured with immunoSEQ multiplex PCR; TCRdb has only the in-frame clones, and not every one. The table records approximately 580,000 clones, about 80% of them present only once. This sample also belongs to another study, concerning human thymus T cells.

Sequenced material: thymocytes. These TCRs come from a boy under two years old with a congenital heart defect.

V and J are TRBV30 and TRBJ2-4, with a tentative D call TRBD1 (6 bases). Trimming left V 3 bases short and J 8 bases short, with 23 bases between. This CDR3 is 16 amino acids long. Germline lookup yields CDR1 GTSNPN and CDR2 SVGIG (reference sequence). The CDR3 loop is CAWRPLNREPGDIQYF. CDR3 nucleotides: TGTGCCTGGAGACCCCTAAACAGGGAGCCAGGGGACATTCAGTACTTC.

The V call is TRBV4-2, the J call TRBJ2-7; D is possibly TRBD1 (6 bases). Germline V gene lookup returns CDR1 LGHNA and CDR2 YNFKEQ. The CDR3 spans 16 residues. V was clipped by 0 bases and J by 0 bases, with 12 bases between them. The CDR3 here is CASSQDGTMSSYEQYF. For the CDR3, the DNA is TGTGCCAGCAGCCAAGATGGGACAATGAGCTCCTACGAGCAGTACTTC.

This clone was found a few times. This chain links TRBV27 with TRBJ1-2; D gene unclear. Per germline, CDR1 MNHEY and CDR2 SMNVEV (reference sequence). The CDR3 extends over 12 amino acids. With 5 bases removed from V and 7 bases from J, the gap between germline ends came to 11 bases. The CDR3 nucleotides are TGTGCCAGCAGTACACATGGTGGTGGCTACACCTTC. This sequence encodes CASSTHGGGYTF.

The gene calls are TRBV19 and TRBJ2-3; 7 bases agree with TRBD2. Germline V gives CDR1 LNHDA, CDR2 SQIVND (reference sequence). V was clipped by 4 bases and J by 4 bases; unmatched bases: 11. The CDR3 is 16 amino acids. For the CDR3, the DNA is TGTGCCAGTAGTACCCGTAGCGGGCCTAGACCAGATACGCAGTATTTT. Its translation: CASSTRSGPRPDTQYF.

V is TRBV7-2 and J is TRBJ2-7, with D perhaps TRBD2 (6 bases). Deletions cut 4 bases from V and 6 bases from J, with 25 bases between. Germline loops: CDR1 SGHTA, CDR2 FQGNSA. The CDR3 contains 17 residues. CDR3 protein: CASSSIDVGRRASEQYF. CDR3 bases: TGTGCCAGCAGCTCCATCGACGTGGGGAGGAGGGCCTCCGAGCAGTACTTC.

This rearrangement joins TRBV4-3 to TRBJ2-1; 15 bases match TRBD2. Trimming removed 5 bases from V and 3 bases from J; junction bases left unmatched: 2. The CDR3 covers 16 residues. Germline assignment: CDR1 LGHNA and CDR2 YSLEER. The CDR3 sequence is CASSWTSGRGYNEQFF. The DNA for the CDR3 is TGCGCCAGCAGCTGGACTAGCGGGAGGGGCTACAATGAGCAGTTCTTC.

J is TRBJ2-1 and V is TRBV14, with unresolved D. Germline V gives CDR1 SGHDN, CDR2 FVKESK. V lost 1 base, J lost 0 bases, and 7 bases lay in between. This CDR3 comprises 15 residues. CDR3 in amino acids: CASSQGATSYNEQFF. CDR3 nucleotide sequence: TGTGCCAGCAGCCAAGGAGCGACCTCCTACAATGAGCAGTTCTTC.

This chain connects TRBV11-3 to TRBJ1-2, with 7 bases that match TRBD1. The germline gives CDR1 SGHNT, CDR2 YENEEA. The CDR3 runs to 14 residues. V shed 4 bases, J shed 1 base, and the junction held 3 bases outside the gene matches. The CDR3 protein is CASSSDRVNYGYTF. CDR3 DNA: TGTGCCAGCAGCTCCGACAGGGTTAACTATGGCTACACCTTC.

The chain is built from TRBV20-1 and TRBJ2-1; D gene unclear. V was shortened by 4 bases and J by 9 bases, with 7 bases between the two germline ends. Germline CDR1 is DFQATT and CDR2 is SNEGSKA (reference sequence). This CDR3 is built from 10 residues. The CDR3 here is CSAMSGEQFF. The CDR3 bases are TGCAGTGCTATGTCCGGTGAGCAGTTCTTC.

This clone was detected only once. V gene TRBV5-1 combines with J gene TRBJ2-1; 13 positions agree with TRBD2. In germline, CDR1 is SGHRS, CDR2 YFSETQ. CDR3 length equals 19 residues. The junction had 16 bases not matched to a gene; V was cut back by 3 bases and J by 7 bases. The CDR3 region has the DNA TGCGCCAGCAGCTATGGTGGACTAGCGGGAGCATTGAGAATGAATGAGCAGTTCTTC. Its translation is CASSYGGLAGALRMNEQFF.

The chain employs TRBV2 and TRBJ2-7; D may be TRBD1 (6 bases). The CDR3 covers 13 residues. Germline V gene data show CDR1 as SNHLY and CDR2 as FYNNEI. Between the trimmed V and J ends, which lost 6 bases and 1 base, there was a span of 10 bases. CDR3 amino acids: CASSEQGSYEQYF. DNA of the CDR3: TGTGCCAGCAGCGAACAGGGATCCTACGAGCAGTACTTC.

V usage is TRBV11-1 and J usage is TRBJ2-1; possibly TRBD2 for D (6 bases). This CDR3 has 16 amino acids. Germline V gene lookup returns CDR1 SGHAT and CDR2 FQDESV (reference sequence). Trimming removed 3 bases at V and 1 base at J, with 13 bases between. The DNA of the CDR3 is TGTGCCAGCAGCTTTCGGGGGAGGTGGTCCTACAATGAGCAGTTCTTC. It translates to CASSFRGRWSYNEQFF.

This clone was found a few times. The genes are TRBV23-1 and TRBJ1-1, with no clear D. TRBV23-1 is an ORF for which the function is uncertain. Between the trimmed V and J ends, which lost 4 bases and 6 bases, there was a span of 18 bases. The CDR3 is 15 residues long. In DNA, the CDR3 is TGCGCCAGCAGTCCCTATCGAGGGTCAAGGGCTGAAGCTTTCTTT. The encoded protein is CASSPYRGSRAEAFF.

The chain joins TRBV14 to TRBJ2-7; possible D gene TRBD1, 6 bases. CDR3 length equals 12 residues. Per the germline V gene, CDR1 is SGHDN and CDR2 is FVKESK. V was pared by 4 bases and J by 4 bases, with 8 bases between. The CDR3 nucleotides read TGTGCCAGCAGCCCGGACAGATACGAGCAGTACTTC. Translation gives CASSPDRYEQYF.

The V call is TRBV11-3, the J call TRBJ2-3; TRBD2 might be the D (5 bases). The germline CDR1 and CDR2 sequences are SGHNT and YENEEA. There are 16 residues in the CDR3. The V end lost 1 base, the J end lost 5 bases, and 16 bases lay between the germline ends. The CDR3 DNA sequence: TGTGCCAGCAGCTTAGGGCGGGCTACGGTTGGAGATACGCAGTATTTT. Its translation is CASSLGRATVGDTQYF. Supplemented by reference TRBV11-3 and TRBJ2-3, the full variable domain reads EAGVVQSPRYKIIEKKQPVAFWCNPISGHNTLYWYLQNLGQGPELLIRYENEEAVDDSQLPKDRFSAERLKGVDSTLKIQPAELGDSAVYLCASSLGRATVGDTQYFGPGTRLTVL.

The chain joins TRBV7-9 to TRBJ1-5; unclear D gene. The CDR3 extends over 13 amino acids. The V gene lost 1 base and the J gene lost 7 bases, with 8 bases spanning the gap. Germline CDR1 is SEHNR and CDR2 is FQNEAQ (reference sequence). The CDR3 protein is CASSLVNEQPQHF. DNA of the CDR3: TGTGCCAGCAGCTTAGTCAACGAGCAGCCCCAGCATTTT.

J is TRBJ1-1 and V is TRBV11-2; D is undetermined. The V and J ends lost 5 bases and 6 bases respectively, with 13 bases between them. The CDR3 has 13 amino acids. Germline V gene data show CDR1 as SGHAT and CDR2 as FQNNGV. The CDR3 nucleotides read TGTGCCAGCAGCCCCCATACCGAGGCTGAAGCTTTCTTT. This translates into CASSPHTEAEAFF.

This clone was seen just once. The chain joins TRBV5-1 to TRBJ2-3, with 8 bases fitting TRBD2. In germline, CDR1 is SGHRS, CDR2 YFSETQ. V lost 2 bases, J lost 2 bases, and 7 bases stayed unmatched. This CDR3 region has 16 residues. The CDR3 DNA sequence: TGCGCCAGCAGCTTCCAACTAGCGGATCCCACAGATACGCAGTATTTT. Translating it yields CASSFQLADPTDTQYF.

The chain carries TRBV7-2 and TRBJ2-1, with D maybe TRBD2 (5 bases). From germline, CDR1 is SGHTA and CDR2 FQGNSA. Trimming shortened V by 1 base and J by 3 bases, and 10 bases separated the two germline ends. The CDR3 runs 15 residues. CDR3 residues: CASSLVLAFYNEQFF. In DNA, the CDR3 is TGTGCCAGCAGCTTAGTCCTAGCTTTCTACAATGAGCAGTTCTTC.

V usage is TRBV27 and J usage is TRBJ1-1; 10 bases line up with TRBD1. CDR3 size: 17 residues. V shed 2 bases, J shed 1 base, and the junction held 7 bases outside the gene matches. CDR1 and CDR2 from the germline V gene are MNHEY and SMNVEV (reference sequence). The CDR3 bases are TGTGCCAGCAGTTTAAATGGGACAGGGGAGAGGAACACTGAAGCTTTCTTT. Amino acid sequence: CASSLNGTGERNTEAFF.

The CDR3 DNA is TGTGCCAGCAGCCCCAAAACGGGAGGGAGGGACGAGACCCAGTACTTC. The encoded protein is CASSPKTGGRDETQYF. The rearrangement joins TRBV11-2 to TRBJ2-5; 8 bases fit TRBD2. CDR1 and CDR2 from the germline V gene are SGHAT and FQNNGV. Unmatched junction bases numbered 13, after V lost 5 bases and J lost 5 bases. CDR3 length: 16 residues.

The chain employs TRBV30 and TRBJ1-2; D uncertain. CDR1 is GTSNPN, CDR2 SVGIG, per germline (reference sequence). The V end was cut by 1 base, the J end by 3 bases, with 9 bases between. The CDR3 totals 13 residues. Written as DNA, the CDR3 is TGTGCCTGGAGTGACGATACGGACTATGGCTACACCTTC. Its protein product is CAWSDDTDYGYTF.

This clone was seen more than once but under ten times. The chain is built from TRBV7-9 and TRBJ1-5, with no clear D. Per the germline V gene, CDR1 is SEHNR and CDR2 is FQNEAQ (reference sequence). The CDR3 loop spans 15 amino acids. V was shortened by 1 base and J by 0 bases, with 7 bases between the two germline ends. The CDR3 protein is CASSLGASSNQPQHF. DNA of the CDR3: TGTGCCAGCAGCTTAGGTGCCAGTAGCAATCAGCCCCAGCATTTT.

This clone was picked up one time. The chain uses TRBV4-3 and TRBJ1-1; D not certain. V was clipped by 1 base and J by 1 base, with 13 bases between them. Germline V gene sequence: CDR1 LGHNA, CDR2 YSLEER. The CDR3 is 16 amino acids. This chain's CDR3 is CASSQVLARTNTEAFF. The CDR3 region has the DNA TGCGCCAGCAGCCAAGTCCTAGCCAGGACGAACACTGAAGCTTTCTTT.

This clone appeared once. The chain joins TRBV6-5 to TRBJ2-3, with D possibly being TRBD1 (5 bases). The V and J ends lost 2 bases and 0 bases respectively, with 12 bases between them. This CDR3 spans 16 amino acids. Germline values: CDR1 MNHEY, CDR2 SVGAGI. CDR3 protein: CASSYNGHTSTDTQYF. The CDR3 region has the DNA TGTGCCAGCAGTTACAACGGACATACTAGCACAGATACGCAGTATTTT.

In its sample, this clone was seen a few times. The chain combines TRBV7-2 with TRBJ2-3; 11 bases match TRBD2. This CDR3 comprises 17 residues. V shed 3 bases, J shed 5 bases, and the junction held 10 bases outside the gene matches. Germline V CDR1 and CDR2: SGHTA, FQGNSA. The CDR3 region has the DNA TGTGCCAGCAGCTTGAGTACCCCGGGACTAGCGGTAGATACGCAGTATTTT. It is translated as CASSLSTPGLAVDTQYF.

The chain employs TRBV5-6 and TRBJ2-7, with unresolved D. The germline CDR1 and CDR2 sequences are SGHDT and YYEEEE. Trimming removed 2 bases at V and 3 bases at J, with 12 bases between. This CDR3 region has 14 residues. The CDR3: CASSFRWALYEQYF. The CDR3 DNA is TGTGCCAGCAGCTTCAGGTGGGCTCTCTACGAGCAGTACTTC.